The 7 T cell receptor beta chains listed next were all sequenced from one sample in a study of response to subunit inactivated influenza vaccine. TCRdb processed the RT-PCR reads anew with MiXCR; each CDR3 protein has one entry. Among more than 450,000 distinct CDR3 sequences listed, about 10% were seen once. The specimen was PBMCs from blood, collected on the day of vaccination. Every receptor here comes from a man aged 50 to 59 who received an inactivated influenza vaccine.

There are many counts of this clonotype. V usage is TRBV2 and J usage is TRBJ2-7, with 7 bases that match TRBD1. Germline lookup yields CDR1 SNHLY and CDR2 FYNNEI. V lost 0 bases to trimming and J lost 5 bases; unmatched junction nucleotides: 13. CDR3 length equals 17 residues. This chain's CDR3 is CASSEALVRVTGNEQYF. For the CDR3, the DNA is TGTGCCAGCAGTGAAGCGTTGGTTCGGGTGACAGGGAACGAGCAGTACTTC. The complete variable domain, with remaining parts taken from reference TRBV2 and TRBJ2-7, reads EPEVTQTPSHQVTQMGQEVILRCVPISNHLYFYWYRQILGQKVEFLVSFYNNEISEKSEIFDDQFSVERPDGSNFTLKIRSTKLEDSAMYFCASSEALVRVTGNEQYFGPGTRLTVT.

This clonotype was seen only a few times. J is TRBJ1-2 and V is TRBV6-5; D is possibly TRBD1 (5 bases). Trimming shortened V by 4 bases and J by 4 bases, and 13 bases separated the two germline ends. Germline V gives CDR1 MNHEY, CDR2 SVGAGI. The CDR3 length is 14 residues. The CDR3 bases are TGTGCCAGCAGTTTCACAGGTTATAGCTATGGCTACACCTTC. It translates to CASSFTGYSYGYTF.

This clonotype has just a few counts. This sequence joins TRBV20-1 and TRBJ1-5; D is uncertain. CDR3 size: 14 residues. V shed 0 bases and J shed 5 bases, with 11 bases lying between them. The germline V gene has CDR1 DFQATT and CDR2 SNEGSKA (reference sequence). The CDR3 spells CSARDLTSHQPQHF. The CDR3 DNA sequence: TGCAGTGCTAGAGATCTTACAAGCCATCAGCCCCAGCATTTT.

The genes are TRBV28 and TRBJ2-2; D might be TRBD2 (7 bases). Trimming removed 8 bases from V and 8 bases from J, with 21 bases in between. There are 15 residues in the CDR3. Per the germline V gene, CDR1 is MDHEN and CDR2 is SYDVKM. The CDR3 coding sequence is TGTGCCAGCCGACTACTTGCGGGGGCGCGGGGGGAGCTGTTTTTT. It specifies CASRLLAGARGELFF.

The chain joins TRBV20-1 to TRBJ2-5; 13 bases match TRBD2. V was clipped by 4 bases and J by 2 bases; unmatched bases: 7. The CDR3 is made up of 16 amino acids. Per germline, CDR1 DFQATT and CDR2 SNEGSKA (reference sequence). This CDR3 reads CSATYPGLAGQETQYF. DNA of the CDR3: TGCAGTGCTACCTATCCGGGACTAGCGGGGCAAGAGACCCAGTACTTC.

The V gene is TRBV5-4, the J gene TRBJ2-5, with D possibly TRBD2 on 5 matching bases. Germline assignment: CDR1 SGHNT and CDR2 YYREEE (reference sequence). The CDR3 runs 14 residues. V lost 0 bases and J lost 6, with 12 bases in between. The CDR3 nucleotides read TGTGCCAGCAGCTTGGAGGCTAGCCGTAAGACCCAGTACTTC. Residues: CASSLEASRKTQYF. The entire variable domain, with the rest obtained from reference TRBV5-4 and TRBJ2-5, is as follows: ETGVTQSPTHLIKTRGQQVTLRCSSQSGHNTVSWYQQALGQGPQFIFQYYREEENGRGNFPPRFSGLQFPNYSSELNVNALELDDSALYLCASSLEASRKTQYFGPGTRLLVL.

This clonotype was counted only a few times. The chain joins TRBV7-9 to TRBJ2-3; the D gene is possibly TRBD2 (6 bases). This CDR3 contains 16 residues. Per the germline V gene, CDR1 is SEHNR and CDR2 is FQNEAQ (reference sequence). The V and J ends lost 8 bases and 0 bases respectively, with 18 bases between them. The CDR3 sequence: CASGLLRGTSTDTQYF. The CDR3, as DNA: TGTGCCAGCGGACTTTTGCGCGGGACTAGCACAGATACGCAGTATTTT.